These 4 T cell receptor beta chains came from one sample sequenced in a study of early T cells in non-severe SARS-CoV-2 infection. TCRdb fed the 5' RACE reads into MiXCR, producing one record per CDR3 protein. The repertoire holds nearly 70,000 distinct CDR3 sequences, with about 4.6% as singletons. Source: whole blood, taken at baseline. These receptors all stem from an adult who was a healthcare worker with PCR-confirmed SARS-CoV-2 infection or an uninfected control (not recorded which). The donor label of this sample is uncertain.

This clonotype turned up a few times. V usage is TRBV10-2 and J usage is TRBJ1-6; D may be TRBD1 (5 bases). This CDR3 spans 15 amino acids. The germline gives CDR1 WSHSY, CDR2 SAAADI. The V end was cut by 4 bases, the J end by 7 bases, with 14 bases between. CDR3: CASSAVDSWNSPLHF. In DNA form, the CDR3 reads TGCGCCAGCAGTGCGGTAGACAGCTGGAATTCACCCCTCCACTTT.

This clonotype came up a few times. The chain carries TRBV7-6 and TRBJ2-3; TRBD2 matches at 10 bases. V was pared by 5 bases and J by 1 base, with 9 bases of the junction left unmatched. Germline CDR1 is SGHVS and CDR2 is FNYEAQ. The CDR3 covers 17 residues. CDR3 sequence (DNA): TGTGCCAGCAGCCCGAATTGGGGGACTAGCGGCACAGATACGCAGTATTTT. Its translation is CASSPNWGTSGTDTQYF. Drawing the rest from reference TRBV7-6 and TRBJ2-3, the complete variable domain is GAGVSQSPRYKVTKRGQDVALRCDPISGHVSLYWYRQALGQGPEFLTYFNYEAQQDKSGLPNDRFSAERPEGSISTLTIQRTEQRDSAMYRCASSPNWGTSGTDTQYFGPGTRLTVL.

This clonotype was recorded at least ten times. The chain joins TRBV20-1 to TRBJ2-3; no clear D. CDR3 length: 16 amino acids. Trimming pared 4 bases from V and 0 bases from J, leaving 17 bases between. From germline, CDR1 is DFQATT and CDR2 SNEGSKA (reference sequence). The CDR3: CSAINSGSPSTDTQYF. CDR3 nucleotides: TGCAGTGCTATAAACAGTGGGTCTCCTAGCACAGATACGCAGTATTTT.

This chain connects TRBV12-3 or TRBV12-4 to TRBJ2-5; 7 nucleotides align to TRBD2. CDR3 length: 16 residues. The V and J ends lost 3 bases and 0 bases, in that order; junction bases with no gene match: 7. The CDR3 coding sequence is TGTGCCAGCAGTTTCGGTCTAGCGGATTACCAAGAGACCCAGTACTTC. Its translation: CASSFGLADYQETQYF.